A single sample gave rise to the 20 T cell receptor beta chains below, sequenced in a study of PD-1 blockade in classical Hodgkin lymphoma. Time point here: newly diagnosed, previously untreated cHL patient sample. The table came from immunoSEQ multiplex PCR; TCRdb's copy has only in-frame clones and leaves some out. The profile shows 70,000 or so clones, over 85% of them singletons. Sequencing was done on a sample of peripheral blood mononuclear cells (PBMCs). These receptors were taken from a human donor with classical Hodgkin lymphoma.

The chain employs TRBV2 and TRBJ1-2; D gene ambiguous. CDR1 and CDR2 from the germline V gene are SNHLY and FYNNEI. This CDR3 is built from 13 residues. V lost 6 bases, J lost 7 bases, and 15 bases lay in between. The CDR3 reads CASRRPAKGGYTF. CDR3 DNA: TGTGCCAGCAGGAGGCCAGCAAAGGGTGGCTACACCTTC.

The V and J genes are TRBV28 and TRBJ2-1; D gene unclear. With 10 bases removed from V and 7 bases from J, the gap between germline ends came to 11 bases. Germline CDR1 MDHEN, CDR2 SYDVKM. CDR3 length: 11 amino acids. The CDR3 sequence: CANGRGNEQFF. In nucleotides, the CDR3 is TGTGCCAACGGGCGTGGGAATGAGCAGTTCTTC.

The V gene is TRBV11-2, the J gene TRBJ2-6, with a tentative D call TRBD2 (6 bases). From germline, CDR1 is SGHAT and CDR2 FQNNGV. This CDR3 contains 15 residues. The germline V and J ends were trimmed by 3 bases and 0 bases, with 6 bases remaining between them. CDR3 bases: TGTGCCAGCAGCTTGGAGGGCTCTGGGGCCAACGTCCTGACTTTC. Protein sequence: CASSLEGSGANVLTF.

This chain uses TRBV28 with TRBJ1-2; D gene uncertain. V was cut by 2 bases and J by 8 bases, with 9 bases left in between. This CDR3 spans 12 amino acids. Germline V gives CDR1 MDHEN, CDR2 SYDVKM. The CDR3 DNA reads TGTGCCAGCAGTTTAGCACATGGGGGCTACACCTTC. This sequence encodes CASSLAHGGYTF.

The V call is TRBV2, the J call TRBJ1-5, with 9 bases that match TRBD1. V was pared by 6 bases and J by 1 base, with 4 bases of the junction left unmatched. The germline V gene encodes CDR1 SNHLY and CDR2 FYNNEI. This CDR3 region has 15 residues. In DNA, the CDR3 is TGTGCCAGCAGGGGGGACAGGGCGAGCAATCAGCCCCAGCATTTT. Amino acid sequence: CASRGDRASNQPQHF.

This rearrangement joins TRBV11-2 to TRBJ2-3; no clear D. Trimming removed 2 bases from V and 0 bases from J, with 3 bases in between. CDR3 length: 13 residues. CDR1 SGHAT and CDR2 FQNNGV come from the germline V gene. This CDR3 reads CASSLRSTDTQYF. The CDR3 bases are TGTGCCAGCAGCTTACGCAGCACAGATACGCAGTATTTT.

The genes are TRBV28 and TRBJ2-1, with 11 positions matching TRBD2. The CDR3 is 17 residues long. The trim removed 3 bases at V and 3 bases at J, leaving 7 bases unmatched. Germline V gene data show CDR1 as MDHEN and CDR2 as SYDVKM. CDR3: CASSFTTSGIVYNEQFF. The CDR3 coding sequence is TGTGCCAGCAGTTTTACGACTAGCGGGATTGTCTACAATGAGCAGTTCTTC. Using reference TRBV28 and TRBJ2-1 for the parts outside the CDR3, the full variable domain is DVKVTQSSRYLVKRTGEKVFLECVQDMDHENMFWYRQDPGLGLRLIYFSYDVKMKEKGDIPEGYSVSREKKERFSLILESASTNQTSMYLCASSFTTSGIVYNEQFFGPGTRLTVL.

V is TRBV11-2 and J is TRBJ1-2; 7 bases line up with TRBD1. The CDR3 extends over 15 amino acids. Trimming at V came to 5 bases and at J to 3 bases, leaving 9 bases not matched to a gene. Germline CDR1 SGHAT, CDR2 FQNNGV. CDR3 in DNA: TGTGCCAGCAGCCCCGGGACAGTAAGAGACTATGGCTACACCTTC. Its protein product is CASSPGTVRDYGYTF.

The chain joins TRBV27 to TRBJ1-2, with D possibly being TRBD1 (5 bases). The V gene lost 6 bases and the J gene lost 6 bases, with 17 bases spanning the gap. CDR1 is MNHEY and CDR2 is SMNVEV in the germline V gene (reference sequence). This CDR3 region has 14 residues. The CDR3 here is CASRSYGGSDGYTF. In nucleotides, the CDR3 is TGTGCCAGCAGATCATATGGGGGGTCGGATGGCTACACCTTC.

The chain employs TRBV5-1 and TRBJ2-5; D unclear. Germline V lookup: CDR1 SGHRS, CDR2 YFSETQ. The germline V and J ends were trimmed by 0 bases and 1 base, with 10 bases remaining between them. The CDR3 totals 15 residues. The CDR3 region is CASSLGSATQETQYF. CDR3 coding DNA: TGCGCCAGCAGCTTGGGGTCGGCCACCCAAGAGACCCAGTACTTC.

The chain recombines TRBV29-1 with TRBJ2-7; D call uncertain. The CDR3 is 12 residues long. CDR1 is SQVTM, CDR2 ANQGSEA, per germline. Trimming stripped 6 bases from V and 3 bases from J, with 12 bases between. For the CDR3, the DNA is TGCAGCGTCAGCCTGACGCGCTACGAGCAGTACTTC. It translates to CSVSLTRYEQYF.

This chain joins TRBV6-6 and TRBJ1-1; D perhaps matches TRBD1 (6 bases). CDR1 is MNHNY, CDR2 SVGAGI, per germline (reference sequence). V was trimmed by 5 bases and J by 0 bases, leaving 16 bases between them. The CDR3 consists of 16 residues. This CDR3 reads CASSPGQTTMNTEAFF. Here the CDR3 DNA reads TGTGCCAGCAGTCCCGGACAGACTACTATGAACACTGAAGCTTTCTTT.

The chain is built from TRBV14 and TRBJ1-3; a possible D gene is TRBD1 (5 bases). V lost 4 bases to trimming and J lost 2 bases, with 12 bases between them. CDR1 is SGHDN and CDR2 is FVKESK in the germline V gene. The CDR3 is 15 amino acids. The CDR3 spells CASSPLRDPGNTIYF. The CDR3 nucleotides are TGTGCCAGCAGCCCTCTCCGGGACCCTGGAAACACCATATATTTT. Using reference TRBV14 and TRBJ1-3 for the parts outside the CDR3, the full variable domain is EAGVTQFPSHSVIEKGQTVTLRCDPISGHDNLYWYRRVMGKEIKFLLHFVKESKQDESGMPNNRFLAERTGGTYSTLKVQPAELEDSGVYFCASSPLRDPGNTIYFGEGSWLTVV.

The rearrangement uses TRBV7-2 and TRBJ2-7; 9 nucleotides agree with TRBD2. Germline V gene data show CDR1 as SGHTA and CDR2 as FQGNSA. V lost 3 bases to trimming and J lost 4 bases; unmatched junction nucleotides: 13. CDR3 size: 17 residues. CDR3 in amino acids: CASSFRGTASGAYEQYF. The CDR3 bases are TGTGCCAGCAGCTTTAGGGGAACTGCTAGCGGGGCATACGAGCAGTACTTC.

The chain recombines TRBV29-1 with TRBJ1-4; D is unresolved. The CDR3 totals 15 residues. The V and J ends lost 6 bases and 0 bases respectively, with 14 bases between them. From germline, CDR1 is SQVTM and CDR2 ANQGSEA. CDR3 coding DNA: TGCAGCGTGTCTGTGAGGGTTGCAACTAATGAAAAACTGTTTTTT. Protein: CSVSVRVATNEKLFF.

The rearrangement joins TRBV11-2 to TRBJ1-1; D call uncertain. This CDR3 region has 14 residues. The V and J ends lost 5 bases and 5 bases respectively, with 15 bases between them. CDR1 and CDR2 (germline): SGHAT, FQNNGV. The CDR3 loop is CASSPDARATEAFF. The CDR3 nucleotides read TGTGCCAGCAGCCCAGACGCTCGGGCTACTGAAGCTTTCTTT.

The rearrangement joins TRBV7-2 to TRBJ1-6; D unresolved. V was trimmed by 2 bases and J by 7 bases, leaving 9 bases between them. This CDR3 is 14 amino acids long. Germline CDR1 and CDR2: SGHTA and FQGNSA. In DNA, the CDR3 is TGTGCCAGCAGCTTAATGGTAGAGAATTCACCCCTCCACTTT. Translation: CASSLMVENSPLHF.

The gene calls are TRBV2 and TRBJ1-4, with D unresolved. The germline V gene has CDR1 SNHLY and CDR2 FYNNEI. The CDR3 runs 14 residues. V dropped 3 bases and J dropped 7 bases, with 12 bases sitting between them. CDR3 DNA sequence: TGTGCCAGCAGTGACAGGTTATGGAGTGAAAAACTGTTTTTT. It specifies CASSDRLWSEKLFF.

V gene TRBV28 combines with J gene TRBJ1-2; unclear D gene. V gave up 2 bases and J gave up 0 bases, with 4 bases separating them. There are 13 residues in the CDR3. Germline assignment: CDR1 MDHEN and CDR2 SYDVKM. CDR3 DNA sequence: TGTGCCAGCAGTTTACGGGCTAACTATGGCTACACCTTC. This encodes CASSLRANYGYTF.

The chain combines TRBV25-1 with TRBJ2-7; D is uncertain. The ends were cut back, 4 bases at V and 5 bases at J, with 9 bases in the middle. Germline V gene sequence: CDR1 MGHDK, CDR2 SYGVNS. This CDR3 region has 12 residues. The DNA for the CDR3 is TGTGCCAGCAGTGCCACGATTAACGAGCAGTACTTC. Its protein is CASSATINEQYF.